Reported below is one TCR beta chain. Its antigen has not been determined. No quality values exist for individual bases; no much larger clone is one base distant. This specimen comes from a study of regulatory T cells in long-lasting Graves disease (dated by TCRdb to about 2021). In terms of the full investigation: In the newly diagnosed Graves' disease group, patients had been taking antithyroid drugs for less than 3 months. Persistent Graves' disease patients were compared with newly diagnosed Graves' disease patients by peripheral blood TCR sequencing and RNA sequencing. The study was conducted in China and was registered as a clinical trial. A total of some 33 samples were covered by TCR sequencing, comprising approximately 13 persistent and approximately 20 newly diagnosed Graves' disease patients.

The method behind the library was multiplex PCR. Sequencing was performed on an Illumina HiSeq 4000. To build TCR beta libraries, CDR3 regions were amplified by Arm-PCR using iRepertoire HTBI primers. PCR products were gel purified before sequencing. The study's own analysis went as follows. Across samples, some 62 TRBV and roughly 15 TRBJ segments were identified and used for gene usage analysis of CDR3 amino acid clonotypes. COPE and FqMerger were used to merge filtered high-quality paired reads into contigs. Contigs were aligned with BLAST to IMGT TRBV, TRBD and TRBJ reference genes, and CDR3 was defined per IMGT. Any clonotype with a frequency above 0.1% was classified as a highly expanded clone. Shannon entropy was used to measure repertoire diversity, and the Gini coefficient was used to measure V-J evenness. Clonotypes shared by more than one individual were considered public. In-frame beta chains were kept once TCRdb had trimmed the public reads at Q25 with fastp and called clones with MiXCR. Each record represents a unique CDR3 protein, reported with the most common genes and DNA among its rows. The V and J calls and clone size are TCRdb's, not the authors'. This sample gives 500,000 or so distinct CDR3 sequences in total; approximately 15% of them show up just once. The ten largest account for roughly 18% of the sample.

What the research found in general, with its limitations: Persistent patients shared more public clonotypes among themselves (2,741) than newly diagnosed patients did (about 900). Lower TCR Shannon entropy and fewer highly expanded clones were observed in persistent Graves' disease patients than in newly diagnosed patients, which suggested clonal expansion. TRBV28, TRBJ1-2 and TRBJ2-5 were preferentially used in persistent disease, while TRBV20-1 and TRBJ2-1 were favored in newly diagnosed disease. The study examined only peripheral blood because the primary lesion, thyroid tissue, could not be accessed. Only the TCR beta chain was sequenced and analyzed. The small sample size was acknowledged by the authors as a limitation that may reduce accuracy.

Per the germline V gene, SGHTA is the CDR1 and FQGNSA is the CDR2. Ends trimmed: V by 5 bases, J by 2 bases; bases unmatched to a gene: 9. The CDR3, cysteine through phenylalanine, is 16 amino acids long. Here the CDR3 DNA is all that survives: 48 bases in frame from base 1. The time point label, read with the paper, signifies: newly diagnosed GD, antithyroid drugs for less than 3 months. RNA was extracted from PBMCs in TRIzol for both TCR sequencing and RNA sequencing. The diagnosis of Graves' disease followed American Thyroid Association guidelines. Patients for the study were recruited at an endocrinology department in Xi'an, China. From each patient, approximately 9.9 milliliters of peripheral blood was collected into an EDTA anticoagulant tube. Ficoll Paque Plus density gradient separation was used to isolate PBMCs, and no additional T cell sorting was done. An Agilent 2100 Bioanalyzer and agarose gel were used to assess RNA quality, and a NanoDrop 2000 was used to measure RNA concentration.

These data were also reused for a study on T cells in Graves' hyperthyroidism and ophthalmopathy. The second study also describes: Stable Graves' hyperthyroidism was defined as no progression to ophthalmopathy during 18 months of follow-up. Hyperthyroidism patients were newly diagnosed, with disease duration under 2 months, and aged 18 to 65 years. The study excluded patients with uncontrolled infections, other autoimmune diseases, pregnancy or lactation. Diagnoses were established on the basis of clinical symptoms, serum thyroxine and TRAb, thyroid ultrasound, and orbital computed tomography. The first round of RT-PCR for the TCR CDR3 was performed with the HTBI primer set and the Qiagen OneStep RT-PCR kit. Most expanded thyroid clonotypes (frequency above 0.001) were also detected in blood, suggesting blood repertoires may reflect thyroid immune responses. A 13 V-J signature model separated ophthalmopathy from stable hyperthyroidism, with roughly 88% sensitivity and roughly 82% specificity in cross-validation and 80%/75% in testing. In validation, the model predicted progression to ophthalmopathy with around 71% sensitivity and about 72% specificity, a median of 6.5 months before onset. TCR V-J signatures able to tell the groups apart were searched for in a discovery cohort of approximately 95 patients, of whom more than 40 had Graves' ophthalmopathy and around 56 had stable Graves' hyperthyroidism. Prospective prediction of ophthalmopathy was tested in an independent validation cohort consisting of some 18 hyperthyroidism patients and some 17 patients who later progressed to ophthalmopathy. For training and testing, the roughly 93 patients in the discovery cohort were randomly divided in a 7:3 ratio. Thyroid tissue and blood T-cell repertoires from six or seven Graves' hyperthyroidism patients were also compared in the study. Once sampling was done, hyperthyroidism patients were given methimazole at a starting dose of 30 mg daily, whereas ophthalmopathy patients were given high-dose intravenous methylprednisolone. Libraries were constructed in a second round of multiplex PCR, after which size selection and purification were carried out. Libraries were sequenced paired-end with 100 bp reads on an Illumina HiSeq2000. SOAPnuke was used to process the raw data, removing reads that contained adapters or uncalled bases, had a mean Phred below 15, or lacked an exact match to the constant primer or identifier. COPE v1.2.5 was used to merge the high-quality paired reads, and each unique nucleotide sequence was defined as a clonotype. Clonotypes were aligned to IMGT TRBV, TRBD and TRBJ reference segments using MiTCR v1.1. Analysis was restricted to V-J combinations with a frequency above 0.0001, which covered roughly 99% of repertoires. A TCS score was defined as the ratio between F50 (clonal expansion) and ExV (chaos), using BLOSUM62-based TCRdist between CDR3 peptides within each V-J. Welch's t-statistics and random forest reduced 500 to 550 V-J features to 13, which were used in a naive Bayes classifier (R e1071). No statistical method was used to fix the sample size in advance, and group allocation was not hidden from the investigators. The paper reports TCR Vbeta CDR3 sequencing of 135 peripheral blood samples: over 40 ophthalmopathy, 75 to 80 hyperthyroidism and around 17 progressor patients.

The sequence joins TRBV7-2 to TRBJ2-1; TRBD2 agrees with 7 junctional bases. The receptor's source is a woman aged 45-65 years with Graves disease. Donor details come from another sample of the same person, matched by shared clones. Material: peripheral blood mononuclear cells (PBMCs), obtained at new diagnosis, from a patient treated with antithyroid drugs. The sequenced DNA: TGTGCCAGCAGCCTCAAACCTAGCGGCACCTACAATGAGCAGTTCTTC. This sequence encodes CASSLKPSGTYNEQFF.